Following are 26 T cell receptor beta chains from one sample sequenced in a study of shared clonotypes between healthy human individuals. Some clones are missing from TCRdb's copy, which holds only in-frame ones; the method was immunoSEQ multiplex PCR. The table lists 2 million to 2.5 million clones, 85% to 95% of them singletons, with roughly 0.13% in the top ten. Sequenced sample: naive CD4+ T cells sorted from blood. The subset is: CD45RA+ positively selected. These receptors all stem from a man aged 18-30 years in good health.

CDR3: CASTTSGSGETQYF. The CDR3 DNA reads TGTGCCAGCACAACTAGCGGGAGTGGAGAGACCCAGTACTTC. This sequence joins TRBV6-1 and TRBJ2-5, with 11 bases lining up with TRBD2. CDR1 and CDR2 from the germline V gene are MNHNS and SASEGT. There are 14 residues in the CDR3. V lost 7 bases, J lost 4 bases, and 5 bases stayed unmatched.

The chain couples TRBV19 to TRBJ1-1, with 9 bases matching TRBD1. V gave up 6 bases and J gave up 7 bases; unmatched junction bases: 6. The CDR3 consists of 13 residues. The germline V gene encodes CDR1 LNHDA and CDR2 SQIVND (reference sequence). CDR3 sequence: CASRQQGASEAFF. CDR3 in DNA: TGTGCCAGTAGACAACAGGGGGCGAGTGAAGCTTTCTTT.

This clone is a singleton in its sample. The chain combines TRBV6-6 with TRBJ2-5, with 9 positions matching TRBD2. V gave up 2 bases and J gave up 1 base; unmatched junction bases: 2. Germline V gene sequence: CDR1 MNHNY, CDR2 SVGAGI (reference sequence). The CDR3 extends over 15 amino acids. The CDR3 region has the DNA TGTGCCAGCAGTTACCTGACTAGCGGCCAAGAGACCCAGTACTTC. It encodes CASSYLTSGQETQYF.

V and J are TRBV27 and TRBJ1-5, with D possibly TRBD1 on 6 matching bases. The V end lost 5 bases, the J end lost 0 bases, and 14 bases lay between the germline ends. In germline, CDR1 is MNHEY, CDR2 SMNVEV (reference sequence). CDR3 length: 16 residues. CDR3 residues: CASSNHGGASNQPQHF. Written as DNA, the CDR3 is TGTGCCAGCAGTAACCATGGGGGGGCTAGCAATCAGCCCCAGCATTTT.

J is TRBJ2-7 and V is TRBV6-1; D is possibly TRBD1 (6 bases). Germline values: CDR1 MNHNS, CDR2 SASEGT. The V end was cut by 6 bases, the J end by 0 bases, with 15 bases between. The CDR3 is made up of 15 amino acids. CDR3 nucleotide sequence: TGTGCCAGCAGATTGACCGGACAGAACTCCTACGAGCAGTACTTC. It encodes CASRLTGQNSYEQYF.

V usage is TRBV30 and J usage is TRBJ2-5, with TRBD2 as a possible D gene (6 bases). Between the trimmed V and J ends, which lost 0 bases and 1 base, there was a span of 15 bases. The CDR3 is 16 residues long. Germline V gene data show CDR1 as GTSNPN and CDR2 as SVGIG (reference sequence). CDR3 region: CAWSVNRGLRQETQYF. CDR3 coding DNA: TGTGCCTGGAGTGTAAATAGAGGACTACGCCAAGAGACCCAGTACTTC.

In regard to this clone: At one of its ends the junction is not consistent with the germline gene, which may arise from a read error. CDR3 bases: TGTGCCAGCAGGGAAAGACAGGGGAACGCTGAAGCTTTCTTT. Protein sequence: CASRERQGNAEAFF. J is TRBJ1-1 and V is TRBV5-4; 8 nucleotides line up with TRBD1. This CDR3 region has 14 residues. Germline assignment: CDR1 SGHNT and CDR2 YYREEE (reference sequence).

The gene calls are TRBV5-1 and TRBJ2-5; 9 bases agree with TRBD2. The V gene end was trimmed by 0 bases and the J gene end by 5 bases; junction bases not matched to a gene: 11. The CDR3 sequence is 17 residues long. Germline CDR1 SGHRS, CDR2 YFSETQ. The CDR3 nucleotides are TGCGCCAGCAGCTTGGGAAGCGCGGGAGGGCCTGGGGAGACCCAGTACTTC. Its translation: CASSLGSAGGPGETQYF.

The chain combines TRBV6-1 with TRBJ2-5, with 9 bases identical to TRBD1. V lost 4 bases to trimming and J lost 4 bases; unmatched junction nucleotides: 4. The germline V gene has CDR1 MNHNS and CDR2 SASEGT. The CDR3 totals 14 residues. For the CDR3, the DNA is TGTGCCAGCAGTGCACAGGGGGCAGTAGAGACCCAGTACTTC. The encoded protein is CASSAQGAVETQYF.

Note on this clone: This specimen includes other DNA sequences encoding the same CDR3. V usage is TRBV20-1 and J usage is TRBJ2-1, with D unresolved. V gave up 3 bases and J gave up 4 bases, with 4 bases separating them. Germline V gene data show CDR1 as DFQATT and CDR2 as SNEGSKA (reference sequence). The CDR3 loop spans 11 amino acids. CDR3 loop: CSARGYNEQFF. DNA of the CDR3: TGCAGTGCTAGGGGATACAATGAGCAGTTCTTC.

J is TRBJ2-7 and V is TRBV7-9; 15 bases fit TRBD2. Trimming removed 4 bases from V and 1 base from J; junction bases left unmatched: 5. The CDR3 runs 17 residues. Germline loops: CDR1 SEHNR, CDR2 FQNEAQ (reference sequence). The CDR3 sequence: CASSSPGLAGGSYEQYF. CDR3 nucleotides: TGTGCCAGCAGCTCCCCTGGACTAGCGGGAGGGTCCTACGAGCAGTACTTC.

The CDR3 loop reads CASVGQVNTEAFF. CDR3 bases: TGTGCCAGCGTTGGACAGGTGAACACTGAAGCTTTCTTT. This chain uses TRBV5-6 with TRBJ1-1, with 7 bases aligning to TRBD1. CDR1 and CDR2 from the germline V gene are SGHDT and YYEEEE. This CDR3 is 13 amino acids long. Trimming at V came to 7 bases and at J to 0 bases, leaving 3 bases not matched to a gene.

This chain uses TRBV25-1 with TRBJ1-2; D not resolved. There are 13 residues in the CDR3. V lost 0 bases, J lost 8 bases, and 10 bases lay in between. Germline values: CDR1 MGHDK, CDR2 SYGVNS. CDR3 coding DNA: TGTGCCAGCAGTGAATATGTCAGCCGGGGCTACACCTTC. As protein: CASSEYVSRGYTF.

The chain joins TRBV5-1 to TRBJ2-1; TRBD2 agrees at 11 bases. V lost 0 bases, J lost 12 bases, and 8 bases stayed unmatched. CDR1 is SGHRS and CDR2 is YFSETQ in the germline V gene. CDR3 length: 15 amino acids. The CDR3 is CASSLDGTSGSGQFF. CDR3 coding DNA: TGCGCCAGCAGCTTGGATGGGACTAGCGGCTCCGGGCAGTTCTTC.

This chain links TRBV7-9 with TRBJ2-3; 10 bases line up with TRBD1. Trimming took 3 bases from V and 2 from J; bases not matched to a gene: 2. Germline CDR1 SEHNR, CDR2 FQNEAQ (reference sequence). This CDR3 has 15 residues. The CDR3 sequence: CASSFGTGDTDTQYF. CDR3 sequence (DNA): TGTGCCAGCAGCTTCGGGACAGGGGACACAGATACGCAGTATTTT.

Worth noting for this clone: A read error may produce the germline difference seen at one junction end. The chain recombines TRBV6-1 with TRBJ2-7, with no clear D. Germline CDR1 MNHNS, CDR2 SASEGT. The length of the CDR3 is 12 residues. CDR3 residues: CASSELVDGWDF. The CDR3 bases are TGTGCCAGCAGTGAATTGGTTGATGGCTGGGACTTC.

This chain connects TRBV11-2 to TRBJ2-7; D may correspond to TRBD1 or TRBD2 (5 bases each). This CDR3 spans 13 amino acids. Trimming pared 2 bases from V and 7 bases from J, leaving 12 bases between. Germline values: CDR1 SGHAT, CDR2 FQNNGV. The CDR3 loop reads CASSLRRGGEQYF. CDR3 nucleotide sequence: TGTGCCAGCAGCTTACGACGGGGCGGGGAGCAGTACTTC.

The CDR3 here is CASSIGVLAGQETQYF. DNA for the CDR3: TGTGCCAGTAGTATAGGGGTACTAGCGGGGCAAGAGACCCAGTACTTC. This chain links TRBV19 with TRBJ2-5, with TRBD2 matching 10 bases. CDR3 length: 16 residues. The V gene end was trimmed by 1 base and the J gene end by 2 bases; junction bases not matched to a gene: 4. Per germline, CDR1 LNHDA and CDR2 SQIVND (reference sequence).

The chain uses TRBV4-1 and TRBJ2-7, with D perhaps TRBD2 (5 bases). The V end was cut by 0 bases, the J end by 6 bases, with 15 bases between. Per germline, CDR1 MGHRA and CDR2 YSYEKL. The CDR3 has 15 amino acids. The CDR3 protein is CASSQDALGGREQYF. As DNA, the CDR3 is TGCGCCAGCAGCCAAGATGCCCTAGGCGGGCGCGAGCAGTACTTC.

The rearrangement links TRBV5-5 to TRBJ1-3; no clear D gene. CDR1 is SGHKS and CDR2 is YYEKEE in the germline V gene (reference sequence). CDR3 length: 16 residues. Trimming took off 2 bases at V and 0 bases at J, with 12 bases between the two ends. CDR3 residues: CASSFQEPHSGNTIYF. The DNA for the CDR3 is TGTGCCAGCAGCTTTCAGGAGCCCCACTCTGGAAACACCATATATTTT.

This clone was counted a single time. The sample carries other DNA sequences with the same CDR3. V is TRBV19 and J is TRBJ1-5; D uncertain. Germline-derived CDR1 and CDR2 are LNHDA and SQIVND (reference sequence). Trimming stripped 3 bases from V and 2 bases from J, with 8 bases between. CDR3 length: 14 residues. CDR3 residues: CASSIDQGNQPQHF. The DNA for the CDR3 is TGTGCCAGTAGTATCGACCAGGGCAATCAGCCCCAGCATTTT.

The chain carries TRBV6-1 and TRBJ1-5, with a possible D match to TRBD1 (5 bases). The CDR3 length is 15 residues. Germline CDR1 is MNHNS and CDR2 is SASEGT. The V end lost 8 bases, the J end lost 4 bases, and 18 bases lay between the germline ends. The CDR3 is CASLIRGGTNQPQHF. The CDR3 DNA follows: TGTGCCAGCCTCATTAGGGGAGGGACGAATCAGCCCCAGCATTTT.

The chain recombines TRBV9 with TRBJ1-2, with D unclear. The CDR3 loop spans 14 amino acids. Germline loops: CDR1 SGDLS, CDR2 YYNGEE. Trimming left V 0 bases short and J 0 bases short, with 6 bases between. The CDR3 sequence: CASSVATSNYGYTF. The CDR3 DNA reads TGTGCCAGCAGCGTAGCTACATCTAACTATGGCTACACCTTC.

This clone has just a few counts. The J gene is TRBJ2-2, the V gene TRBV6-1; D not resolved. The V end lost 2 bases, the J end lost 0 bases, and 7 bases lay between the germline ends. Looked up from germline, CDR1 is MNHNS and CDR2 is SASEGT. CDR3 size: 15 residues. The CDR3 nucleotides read TGTGCCAGCAGTGAACGTCAGGCGAACACCGGGGAGCTGTTTTTT. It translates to CASSERQANTGELFF.

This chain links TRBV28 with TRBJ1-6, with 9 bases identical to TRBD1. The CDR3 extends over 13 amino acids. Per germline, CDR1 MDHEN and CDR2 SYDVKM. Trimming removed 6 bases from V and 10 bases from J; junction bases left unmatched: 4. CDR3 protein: CASRDRGYSPLHF. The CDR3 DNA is TGTGCCAGCAGGGACAGGGGATACTCACCCCTCCACTTT.

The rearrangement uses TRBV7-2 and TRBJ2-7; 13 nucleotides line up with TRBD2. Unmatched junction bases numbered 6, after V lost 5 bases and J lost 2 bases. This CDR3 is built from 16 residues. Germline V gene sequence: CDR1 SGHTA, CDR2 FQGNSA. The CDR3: CASSPGTSGIPYEQYF. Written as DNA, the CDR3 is TGTGCCAGCAGCCCCGGGACTAGCGGGATTCCCTACGAGCAGTACTTC.